The following is a TCR beta chain sequence with its context. Antigen unknown. These data belong to a study of T cells in localized non-small cell lung cancer. Notes on the study in general: Only one tumor region went through sequencing, so heterogeneity may still be there. Overall survival was longer when the density of T cells in the blood was higher.

Data came from immunoSEQ multiplex PCR; TCRdb stores just in-frame clones and leaves some out. The table has around 130,000 clones, 89% seen once. Germline V CDR1 and CDR2: MNHEY, SMNVEV (reference sequence). The J segment lost 7 bases and the V segment lost 5 bases, leaving 8 bases of the junction unmatched. CDR3 length: 15 amino acids. The sample in question was peripheral blood, obtained before any cancer treatment. The rearrangement joins TRBV27 to TRBJ2-7, with 13 bases matching TRBD2. The sequence came from a female donor over 55 with stage I lung adenocarcinoma. The CDR3 loop is CASSLRTSGSGEQYF. In nucleotides, the CDR3 is TGTGCCAGCAGTCTAAGGACTAGCGGGAGTGGTGAGCAGTACTTC.